The clone carrying this T cell receptor beta chain was seen many times. Its antigen is as yet unknown. As for the cDNA, it was generated by 5'RACE with 10-nucleotide random UMIs. TCRdb passed the 5' RACE reads through MiXCR, listing each CDR3 protein once. The table lists 100,000 or so distinct CDR3 sequences, 3.5% of them singletons, with around 5.5% in the top ten. These data belong to a study of neurological immune-mediated disorders. The wider study: The multiple sclerosis group of around 35 included 31 relapsing-remitting and 3 secondary progressive patients.

Overall study findings and caveats: Phylogenetic grouping placed 18 of 34 multiple sclerosis patients' repertoires in one related-CDR3 cluster, a possible signature. The expanded clones of different subjects shared no CDR3 amino acid sequences (suggesting private repertoires in all groups).

V shed 3 bases and J 4 bases; nucleotides not matched to a gene: 10. There are 16 residues in the CDR3. CDR1 is DFQATT and CDR2 is SNEGSKA in the germline V gene (reference sequence). This sequence joins TRBV20-1 and TRBJ2-5, with 11 bases aligning to TRBD2. Sequencing was performed on PBMCs. This receptor was taken from a woman aged 18-29 years with multiple sclerosis. In DNA form, the CDR3 reads TGCAGTGCTAGTCTTCAATTAGCGGGAGGGGGAGAGACCCAGTACTTC. Translated, it gives CSASLQLAGGGETQYF.